These 30 T cell receptor beta chains originate from one sample sequenced in a study of shared clonotypes between healthy human individuals. Cells designated naive CD8 were CD45RO-negative and were positively selected for CCR7, with terminally differentiated effector memory CD45RA+ cells excluded. TCRdb's copy holds only in-frame clones and misses some; the assay was immunoSEQ multiplex PCR. The sample contains 550,000 to 750,000 clones, about 90% of which appear only once. Sequenced sample: naive CD8+ T cells sorted from blood. The origin of the receptors is a man aged 30 to 39 in good health.

This CDR3 is CASSTRTNHNEQFF. The DNA for the CDR3 is TGTGCCAGCAGCACACGGACTAATCACAATGAGCAGTTCTTC. The rearrangement links TRBV5-6 to TRBJ2-1; possible D gene TRBD2, 6 bases. V lost 4 bases and J lost 5, with 13 bases in between. CDR1 SGHDT and CDR2 YYEEEE come from the germline V gene. There are 14 residues in the CDR3.

The V call is TRBV7-6, the J call TRBJ2-1, with D perhaps TRBD2 (5 bases). The CDR3 spans 15 residues. CDR1 is SGHVS, CDR2 FNYEAQ, per germline. V was clipped by 2 bases and J by 9 bases, with 17 bases between them. The CDR3 region is CASSLNPGSSVEQFF. CDR3 DNA sequence: TGTGCCAGCAGCTTAAACCCGGGATCATCTGTTGAGCAGTTCTTC.

The chain has TRBV11-2 and TRBJ2-5; D not resolved. The CDR3 runs to 14 residues. Germline CDR1 and CDR2: SGHAT and FQNNGV. The ends were cut back, 1 base at V and 4 bases at J, with 10 bases in the middle. CDR3 bases: TGTGCCAGCAGCTTAGTCTTTGAAGGAGAGACCCAGTACTTC. Encoded protein: CASSLVFEGETQYF. Full variable domain (missing parts from reference TRBV11-2 and TRBJ2-5): EAGVAQSPRYKIIEKRQSVAFWCNPISGHATLYWYQQILGQGPKLLIQFQNNGVVDDSQLPKDRFSAERLKGVDSTLKIQPAKLEDSAVYLCASSLVFEGETQYFGPGTRLLVL.

J is TRBJ2-7 and V is TRBV7-9; 9 bases map to TRBD2. CDR3 length: 15 amino acids. The V gene's germline CDR1 is SEHNR and CDR2 FQNEAQ (reference sequence). Trimming took 5 bases from V and 2 from J; bases not matched to a gene: 7. The CDR3, as DNA: TGTGCCAGCAGCCCAGAGCGGGAGGTTCCCTACGAGCAGTACTTC. Its protein product is CASSPEREVPYEQYF.

V and J are TRBV27 and TRBJ2-1; D is unresolved. The CDR3 totals 14 residues. Looked up from germline, CDR1 is MNHEY and CDR2 is SMNVEV (reference sequence). Trimming removed 5 bases from V and 8 bases from J, with 16 bases in between. The CDR3 nucleotides are TGTGCCAGCAGTGGACGGGCCGGTCGGGATGAGCAGTTCTTC. Translation gives CASSGRAGRDEQFF.

The V call is TRBV9, the J call TRBJ2-3; weak D call: TRBD1 (6 bases). The germline V and J ends were trimmed by 3 bases and 4 bases, with 18 bases remaining between them. This CDR3 is 16 amino acids long. CDR1 and CDR2 from the germline V gene are SGDLS and YYNGEE. The CDR3 is CASSETGSIVSDTQYF. The CDR3, as DNA: TGTGCCAGCAGCGAGACAGGTTCTATAGTCTCAGATACGCAGTATTTT.

V is TRBV5-6 and J is TRBJ2-1; D ambiguous. CDR1 and CDR2 (germline): SGHDT, YYEEEE. This CDR3 is built from 16 residues. Trimming cost V 0 bases and J 0 bases, with 10 bases left between them. The CDR3 is CASSLAQASSYNEQFF. The CDR3 nucleotides are TGTGCCAGCAGCTTGGCCCAGGCCAGCTCCTACAATGAGCAGTTCTTC.

V and J are TRBV7-9 and TRBJ2-1; 7 nucleotides line up with TRBD2. Germline V gene sequence: CDR1 SEHNR, CDR2 FQNEAQ (reference sequence). Losses at the gene ends were 1 base for V and 3 bases for J; bases not matched to a gene: 3. CDR3 length: 15 amino acids. In DNA, the CDR3 is TGTGCCAGCAGCTTAGGGGGAGGGGACTACAATGAGCAGTTCTTC. It codes for CASSLGGGDYNEQFF. Using reference TRBV7-9 and TRBJ2-1 for the parts outside the CDR3, the full variable domain is DTGVSQNPRHKITKRGQNVTFRCDPISEHNRLYWYRQTLGQGPEFLTYFQNEAQLEKSRLLSDRFSAERPKGSFSTLEIQRTEQGDSAMYLCASSLGGGDYNEQFFGPGTRLTVL.

V and J are TRBV27 and TRBJ2-1; perhaps TRBD2 as D (7 bases). The V and J ends lost 2 bases and 5 bases respectively, with 19 bases between them. The CDR3 length is 17 residues. Germline CDR1 and CDR2: MNHEY and SMNVEV (reference sequence). CDR3 protein: CASSLEGEGFGDNEQFF. The DNA for the CDR3 is TGTGCCAGCAGTTTAGAGGGGGAGGGTTTTGGGGACAATGAGCAGTTCTTC.

This clone appeared once. The sample has other DNA sequences that encode this CDR3 too. The chain is built from TRBV7-9 and TRBJ1-1, with D maybe TRBD1 (5 bases). Trimming removed 3 bases at V and 5 bases at J, with 7 bases between. The CDR3 is made up of 12 amino acids. Looked up from germline, CDR1 is SEHNR and CDR2 is FQNEAQ (reference sequence). The CDR3 region is CASSLGETEAFF. CDR3 nucleotides: TGTGCCAGCAGCTTGGGGGAGACTGAAGCTTTCTTT.

The chain recombines TRBV7-9 with TRBJ2-1; 8 bases line up with TRBD2. V was clipped by 4 bases and J by 1 base; unmatched bases: 3. The CDR3 consists of 15 residues. The V gene's germline CDR1 is SEHNR and CDR2 FQNEAQ (reference sequence). The CDR3 DNA reads as TGTGCCAGCAGCTCGGGACTAGAGTCCTACAATGAGCAGTTCTTC. Protein: CASSSGLESYNEQFF.

This sequence joins TRBV27 and TRBJ2-1; 8 bases match TRBD2. The CDR3 covers 14 residues. Unmatched junction bases numbered 5, after V lost 6 bases and J lost 4 bases. In germline, CDR1 is MNHEY, CDR2 SMNVEV (reference sequence). The CDR3 loop reads CASRVLAAYNEQFF. CDR3 bases: TGTGCCAGCAGAGTACTAGCGGCTTACAATGAGCAGTTCTTC.

The rearrangement joins TRBV10-3 to TRBJ2-7; maybe TRBD1 (5 bases). V lost 4 bases and J 3 bases, leaving 13 bases between the germline ends. Germline V gene sequence: CDR1 ENHRY, CDR2 SYGVKD. The CDR3 has 14 residues. The CDR3 is CAISAQGLSYEQYF. The CDR3 bases are TGTGCCATCAGTGCGCAGGGATTGAGCTACGAGCAGTACTTC.

This chain joins TRBV9 and TRBJ1-1; D is ambiguous. With 7 bases removed from V and 2 bases from J, the gap between germline ends came to 21 bases. The germline gives CDR1 SGDLS, CDR2 YYNGEE. The length of the CDR3 is 16 residues. This chain's CDR3 is CASSAGLDSANTEAFF. The DNA for the CDR3 is TGTGCCAGCTCTGCGGGATTAGACTCGGCTAACACTGAAGCTTTCTTT.

This rearrangement joins TRBV2 to TRBJ1-1, with 8 bases identical to TRBD1. Germline CDR1 SNHLY, CDR2 FYNNEI. The CDR3 spans 15 residues. V shed 5 bases and J 1 base; nucleotides not matched to a gene: 6. CDR3 protein: CASSKLGQENTEAFF. The CDR3 DNA follows: TGTGCCAGCAGTAAATTGGGACAGGAGAACACTGAAGCTTTCTTT.

The chain has TRBV5-4 and TRBJ2-1; D remains unclear. Looked up from germline, CDR1 is SGHNT and CDR2 is YYREEE (reference sequence). The ends were cut back, 1 base at V and 9 bases at J, with 14 bases in the middle. This CDR3 spans 14 amino acids. CDR3 region: CASSLSDAEAEQFF. CDR3 nucleotides: TGTGCCAGCAGCTTGAGTGACGCAGAGGCTGAGCAGTTCTTC.

The chain joins TRBV10-3 to TRBJ2-3, with 11 bases fitting TRBD2. V shed 2 bases and J 5 bases; nucleotides not matched to a gene: 9. CDR3 length: 17 residues. Germline CDR1 is ENHRY and CDR2 is SYGVKD. The DNA of the CDR3 is TGTGCCATCAGTGAGGGGGTAGCGGGAGGGCCGGAAGATACGCAGTATTTT. It translates to CAISEGVAGGPEDTQYF.

This chain uses TRBV6-1 with TRBJ2-7; a possible D gene is TRBD1 (6 bases). V gave up 4 bases and J gave up 0 bases, with 16 bases separating them. CDR3 length: 16 amino acids. Germline loops: CDR1 MNHNS, CDR2 SASEGT. The DNA for the CDR3 is TGTGCCAGCAGTGGTGATTGGACAGCATTCTCCTACGAGCAGTACTTC. Protein sequence: CASSGDWTAFSYEQYF.

The CDR3 region is CASSLPGETQYF. The CDR3 nucleotides are TGTGCCAGCAGCTTACCGGGGGAGACCCAGTACTTC. This rearrangement joins TRBV5-6 to TRBJ2-5; D is possibly TRBD2 (5 bases). CDR3 length equals 12 residues. The V gene lost 2 bases and the J gene lost 5 bases, with 7 bases spanning the gap. CDR1 and CDR2 (germline): SGHDT, YYEEEE.

The chain links TRBV5-6 to TRBJ2-7; 7 bases are shared with TRBD1. V lost 4 bases, J lost 6 bases, and 10 bases stayed unmatched. The CDR3 loop spans 14 amino acids. Germline lookup yields CDR1 SGHDT and CDR2 YYEEEE. The CDR3 nucleotides read TGTGCCAGCAGCAAGAGACAGGGTAACCTCGAGCAGTACTTC. It codes for CASSKRQGNLEQYF.

This clone was found a few times. The chain recombines TRBV27 with TRBJ2-7; the D gene is possibly TRBD1 (6 bases). The CDR3 extends over 14 amino acids. V shed 2 bases and J shed 4 bases, with 12 bases lying between them. Germline V lookup: CDR1 MNHEY, CDR2 SMNVEV (reference sequence). This CDR3 reads CASSLTGHRYEQYF. The DNA of the CDR3 is TGTGCCAGCAGTTTAACGGGACACCGATACGAGCAGTACTTC.

The chain links TRBV2 to TRBJ2-7; D call uncertain. The CDR3 runs to 13 residues. The V end was cut by 7 bases, the J end by 3 bases, with 13 bases between. Germline CDR1 is SNHLY and CDR2 is FYNNEI. CDR3 protein: CASTPLLDYEQYF. DNA for the CDR3: TGTGCCAGCACCCCTTTATTGGACTACGAGCAGTACTTC.

J is TRBJ2-2 and V is TRBV14; D gene unclear. Trimming stripped 2 bases from V and 3 bases from J, with 4 bases between. This CDR3 is 13 amino acids long. The V gene's germline CDR1 is SGHDN and CDR2 FVKESK. The CDR3 DNA is TGTGCCAGCAGCCAAACTTACACCGGGGAGCTGTTTTTT. Its protein is CASSQTYTGELFF.

The V and J genes are TRBV7-7 and TRBJ2-5; 9 nucleotides match TRBD1. The CDR3 loop spans 16 amino acids. V shed 5 bases, J shed 3 bases, and the junction held 10 bases outside the gene matches. Germline V CDR1 and CDR2: SSHAT, FNYEAQ (reference sequence). The CDR3 nucleotides are TGTGCCAGCAGCCATAGTAGGGGACAGGGCGAAGAGACCCAGTACTTC. Amino acid sequence: CASSHSRGQGEETQYF.

The chain combines TRBV7-6 with TRBJ2-1, with TRBD1 as a possible D gene (5 bases). V lost 2 bases, J lost 3 bases, and 11 bases lay in between. This CDR3 has 15 amino acids. Germline loops: CDR1 SGHVS, CDR2 FNYEAQ. The CDR3 region has the DNA TGTGCCAGCAGCTTAAACTCAGGGTACTACAATGAGCAGTTCTTC. It encodes CASSLNSGYYNEQFF.

This clone appeared once. V and J are TRBV19 and TRBJ2-3; 8 bases are a match to TRBD1. Germline loops: CDR1 LNHDA, CDR2 SQIVND (reference sequence). The CDR3 loop spans 18 amino acids. V lost 3 bases and J lost 6; bases outside the gene matches: 17. The CDR3 DNA sequence: TGTGCCAGTAGTATCTGGCCCGGACAGGGTAAAACAAGGGATACGCAGTATTTT. It translates to CASSIWPGQGKTRDTQYF.

Turning to this clone: This specimen includes other DNA sequences encoding the same CDR3. This chain links TRBV5-4 with TRBJ2-3; D gene unclear. Per the germline V gene, CDR1 is SGHNT and CDR2 is YYREEE (reference sequence). V gave up 7 bases and J gave up 6 bases, with 9 bases separating them. The CDR3 extends over 11 amino acids. The CDR3 protein is CASGDTDTQYF. CDR3 sequence (DNA): TGTGCCAGCGGCGACACCGATACGCAGTATTTT. The full variable domain, completed using reference TRBV5-4 and TRBJ2-3, is ETGVTQSPTHLIKTRGQQVTLRCSSQSGHNTVSWYQQALGQGPQFIFQYYREEENGRGNFPPRFSGLQFPNYSSELNVNALELDDSALYLCASGDTDTQYFGPGTRLTVL.

The genes are TRBV27 and TRBJ2-3; TRBD1 matches 7 bases. CDR1 is MNHEY and CDR2 is SMNVEV in the germline V gene (reference sequence). This CDR3 has 15 residues. The trim removed 5 bases at V and 2 bases at J, leaving 7 bases unmatched. The CDR3 reads CASSTRGRVTDTQYF. Written as DNA, the CDR3 is TGTGCCAGCAGTACTAGGGGGCGGGTCACAGATACGCAGTATTTT.

The chain links TRBV2 to TRBJ1-4, with 9 nucleotides matching TRBD1. From germline, CDR1 is SNHLY and CDR2 FYNNEI. V trimming: 5 bases; J trimming: 5 bases; junction bases outside the gene matches: 3. This CDR3 has 14 amino acids. This CDR3 reads CASSYRGRNEKLFF. The CDR3 nucleotides read TGTGCCAGCAGTTACAGGGGGCGGAATGAAAAACTGTTTTTT.

This sequence joins TRBV11-2 and TRBJ2-1, with D perhaps given as TRBD1 or TRBD2 (5 bases each). Germline V CDR1 and CDR2: SGHAT, FQNNGV. The CDR3 has 15 residues. Trimming removed 7 bases at V and 0 bases at J, with 13 bases between. CDR3 sequence reads: CASTPGASSYNEQFF. DNA for the CDR3: TGTGCCAGCACCCCCGGGGCTTCCTCCTACAATGAGCAGTTCTTC.